The 19 T cell receptor beta chains below were found in one sample sequenced in a study of T cells in Graves' hyperthyroidism and ophthalmopathy. The source material, RNA transcripts, was used to amplify TCR beta CDR3 regions. First-round RT-PCR with HTBI primers amplified the TCR CDR3 region. MiXCR was run by TCRdb on the multiplex PCR reads, yielding one entry per CDR3 protein. The sample lists fewer than 350,000 distinct CDR3 sequences; around a sixth were seen once. Sequencing was performed on blood. The source of these receptors is a woman aged 45-60 years with Graves' hyperthyroidism.

This clonotype was recorded at least ten times. The rearrangement uses TRBV12-3 or TRBV12-4 and TRBJ2-1, with 11 positions matching TRBD2. The CDR3 sequence is 14 residues long. The V segment lost 5 bases and the J segment 8 bases; nucleotides outside the gene matches: 5. In DNA, the CDR3 is TGTGCCAGCAGTCACACGGGACTAGCGGATGAGCAGTTCTTC. Protein: CASSHTGLADEQFF.

Here the CDR3 reads CSAERIGETQYF. For the CDR3, the DNA is TGCAGTGCTGAACGAATTGGGGAGACCCAGTACTTC. The chain joins TRBV20-1 to TRBJ2-5; D gene ambiguous. This CDR3 has 12 residues. V shed 5 bases and J shed 5 bases, with 12 bases lying between them. CDR1 DFQATT and CDR2 SNEGSKA come from the germline V gene (reference sequence).

For this clonotype: A read error may produce the germline difference seen at one junction end. The V call is TRBV5-1, the J call TRBJ2-1, with D possibly matching TRBD2 (6 bases). This CDR3 has 15 residues. Germline values: CDR1 SGHRS, CDR2 YFSETQ. The CDR3 is CASSLDGTLQWEQFF. The CDR3 nucleotides are TGTGCCAGCAGCTTGGACGGGACTCTACAATGGGAGCAGTTCTTC.

This clonotype was picked up a small number of times. This sequence joins TRBV7-9 and TRBJ1-2, with D tentatively TRBD1 (6 bases). The CDR3 spans 13 residues. Germline values: CDR1 SEHNR, CDR2 FQNEAQ (reference sequence). Trimming left V 2 bases short and J 12 bases short, with 16 bases between. The CDR3 DNA sequence: TGTGCCAGCAGCTTAATGGGCCAGGGGCCCAACACCTTC. Protein product: CASSLMGQGPNTF. Variable domain in full (rest from reference TRBV7-9 and TRBJ1-2): DTGVSQNPRHKITKRGQNVTFRCDPISEHNRLYWYRQTLGQGPEFLTYFQNEAQLEKSRLLSDRFSAERPKGSFSTLEIQRTEQGDSAMYLCASSLMGQGPNTFGSGTRLTVV.

This clonotype was observed a few times. The chain uses TRBV5-1 and TRBJ2-2, with TRBD1 matching 12 bases. Unmatched junction bases numbered 10, after V lost 0 bases and J lost 7 bases. CDR1 is SGHRS, CDR2 YFSETQ, per germline. CDR3 length: 18 amino acids. The CDR3 nucleotides are TGCGCCAGCAGCTTGGGGCCCGAGGGACAGGGGGCCGACGGGGAGCTGTTTTTT. It codes for CASSLGPEGQGADGELFF.

The rearrangement joins TRBV6-1 to TRBJ2-1; the D call may be TRBD1 or TRBD2 (5 bases each). Germline V gene lookup returns CDR1 MNHNS and CDR2 SASEGT. This CDR3 spans 14 amino acids. Trimming shortened V by 6 bases and J by 3 bases, and 12 bases separated the two germline ends. The CDR3 is CASRLGANYNEQFF. The CDR3 DNA reads as TGTGCCAGCAGGCTCGGGGCCAACTACAATGAGCAGTTCTTC.

The chain employs TRBV28 and TRBJ1-5; the D is unclear. Germline V CDR1 and CDR2: MDHEN, SYDVKM. V lost 7 bases, J lost 1 base, and 5 bases lay in between. CDR3 length: 12 amino acids. DNA of the CDR3: TGTGCCAGCATGGTAAGCAATCAGCCCCAGCATTTT. It translates to CASMVSNQPQHF.

V gene TRBV27 combines with J gene TRBJ2-3, with D unclear. This CDR3 has 13 residues. Germline CDR1 reads MNHEY; CDR2 reads SMNVEV (reference sequence). Trimming stripped 2 bases from V and 8 bases from J, with 11 bases between. This CDR3 is CASSLGVGSTQYF. In DNA form, the CDR3 reads TGTGCCAGCAGTTTAGGAGTAGGCTCTACGCAGTATTTT.

This clonotype was recorded at least ten times. V usage is TRBV7-3 and J usage is TRBJ1-1; TRBD1 might be the D (5 bases). The CDR3 consists of 13 residues. Germline lookup yields CDR1 SGHTA and CDR2 FQGTGA. V gave up 4 bases and J gave up 5 bases, with 11 bases separating them. DNA for the CDR3: TGTGCCAGCAGCTCAGGCTGGGGGACTGAAGCTTTCTTT. The encoded protein is CASSSGWGTEAFF.

This clonotype was seen only a few times. The rearrangement joins TRBV3-1 to TRBJ2-2; maybe TRBD2 (6 bases). This CDR3 contains 16 residues. The ends were cut back, 6 bases at V and 6 bases at J, with 20 bases in the middle. In germline, CDR1 is LGHDT, CDR2 YNNKEL (reference sequence). This CDR3 is CASSQLFMGGSGELFF. CDR3 DNA sequence: TGTGCCAGCAGTCAACTATTTATGGGAGGTTCCGGGGAGCTGTTTTTT.

This clonotype has a count of ten or more. The chain links TRBV20-1 to TRBJ1-1; D perhaps matches TRBD1 (6 bases). Germline V gene sequence: CDR1 DFQATT, CDR2 SNEGSKA (reference sequence). The V gene lost 4 bases and the J gene lost 0 bases, with 15 bases spanning the gap. CDR3 length: 15 amino acids. Here the CDR3 DNA reads TGCAGTGCTACAGACGACAGGCGCATGAACACTGAAGCTTTCTTT. It is translated as CSATDDRRMNTEAFF.

The genes are TRBV20-1 and TRBJ1-2; the D gene is possibly TRBD1 (5 bases). This CDR3 contains 14 residues. Trimming removed 5 bases at V and 3 bases at J, with 16 bases between. Germline values: CDR1 DFQATT, CDR2 SNEGSKA (reference sequence). Here the CDR3 DNA reads TGCAGTGCTCTGACGGACAACTGGGACTATGGCTACACCTTC. This gives the protein CSALTDNWDYGYTF.

The sample holds a few counts of this clonotype. The J gene is TRBJ1-1, the V gene TRBV5-1; no firm D call. Germline V gene sequence: CDR1 SGHRS, CDR2 YFSETQ. CDR3 size: 13 residues. V was trimmed by 8 bases and J by 1 base, leaving 12 bases between them. The CDR3 loop reads CASRQNWNTEAFF. The CDR3 DNA sequence: TGCGCCAGTCGCCAAAATTGGAACACTGAAGCTTTCTTT.

V and J are TRBV19 and TRBJ2-1, with D maybe TRBD1 (6 bases). Germline V lookup: CDR1 LNHDA, CDR2 SQIVND (reference sequence). With 3 bases removed from V and 4 bases from J, the gap between germline ends came to 13 bases. This CDR3 is 15 amino acids long. CDR3 DNA: TGTGCCAGTAGTATGGATCCACAGGGATACAATGAGCAGTTCTTC. Its translation is CASSMDPQGYNEQFF.

In this sample, this clonotype turned up once. The rearrangement links TRBV14 to TRBJ2-5; 10 bases agree with TRBD2. CDR1 and CDR2 (germline): SGHDN, FVKESK. This CDR3 is built from 14 residues. V was pared by 2 bases and J by 8 bases, with 5 bases of the junction left unmatched. The CDR3 loop is CASSQLAGARTQYF. CDR3 DNA sequence: TGTGCCAGCAGCCAACTAGCGGGAGCAAGAACCCAGTACTTC.

This clonotype was picked up many times. The V call is TRBV12-3 or TRBV12-4, the J call TRBJ2-5; 7 bases agree with TRBD1. V dropped 8 bases and J dropped 1; count of bases not matched to a gene: 10. There are 15 residues in the CDR3. The CDR3 nucleotides read TGTGCCAGCTGCCCCCAGGGGGAACTCCAAGAGACCCAGTACTTC. Its protein is CASCPQGELQETQYF.

This clonotype was seen only a few times. This rearrangement joins TRBV11-2 to TRBJ2-5; the D call may be TRBD1 or TRBD2 (5 bases each). CDR3 size: 16 residues. V was trimmed by 3 bases and J by 4 bases, leaving 18 bases between them. Germline assignment: CDR1 SGHAT and CDR2 FQNNGV. The CDR3 DNA follows: TGTGCCAGCAGCTTGGGGGTGTCGAGGGGCGGAGAGACCCAGTACTTC. Its translation is CASSLGVSRGGETQYF.

V is TRBV4-1 and J is TRBJ2-7; the match to TRBD1 covers 9 bases. This CDR3 has 13 amino acids. V trimming: 5 bases; J trimming: 5 bases; junction bases outside the gene matches: 4. From germline, CDR1 is MGHRA and CDR2 YSYEKL. CDR3 loop: CASSRDRVHEQYF. CDR3 nucleotide sequence: TGCGCCAGCAGCAGGGACAGGGTGCACGAGCAGTACTTC.

Regarding this clonotype: The junction departs from germline at one end; a sequencing error may be responsible. V usage is TRBV6-2 or TRBV6-3 and J usage is TRBJ1-4; no reliable D call. Germline V gene data show CDR1 as MNHEY and CDR2 as SVGEGT. CDR3 length: 15 amino acids. The CDR3 sequence is CATSSGVSTNEKLFF. For the CDR3, the DNA is TGTGCCACCAGTTCTGGGGTGTCAACTAATGAAAAACTGTTTTTT.